The 16 T cell receptor beta chains below were found in one sample sequenced in a study of early T cells in non-severe SARS-CoV-2 infection. Each CDR3 protein is one row after TCRdb ran MiXCR on the 5' RACE reads. The sample has more than 55,000 distinct CDR3 sequences; about 13% are singletons. Sequencing used whole blood, obtained at baseline. The receptor set was obtained from an adult who was a healthcare worker with PCR-confirmed SARS-CoV-2 infection or an uninfected control (not recorded which).

The chain joins TRBV4-1 to TRBJ2-7; D is possibly TRBD2 (6 bases). The CDR3 is made up of 16 amino acids. Germline values: CDR1 MGHRA, CDR2 YSYEKL. V was pared by 0 bases and J by 2 bases, with 14 bases between. The CDR3 sequence: CASSQEGGALTYEQYF. CDR3 DNA: TGCGCCAGCAGCCAAGAAGGAGGGGCACTCACCTACGAGCAGTACTTC.

This clonotype was recorded at least ten times. The chain carries TRBV3-1 and TRBJ1-1; weak D call: TRBD1 (5 bases). CDR3 length equals 14 residues. Germline values: CDR1 LGHDT, CDR2 YNNKEL (reference sequence). V gave up 2 bases and J gave up 6 bases, with 13 bases separating them. CDR3 amino acids: CASSQIQGFSEAFF. CDR3 coding DNA: TGTGCCAGCAGCCAAATCCAGGGTTTCTCTGAAGCTTTCTTT.

In its sample, this clonotype was seen a few times. The genes are TRBV6-2 or TRBV6-3 and TRBJ1-6; TRBD1 might be the D (5 bases). The CDR3 consists of 14 residues. V dropped 6 bases and J dropped 10 bases, with 16 bases sitting between them. Germline CDR1 MNHEY, CDR2 SVGEGT. The CDR3 spells CASSPSRQSSPLHF. The CDR3 nucleotides are TGTGCCAGCAGCCCCTCCCGACAGTCGTCACCCCTCCACTTT.

The chain links TRBV7-9 to TRBJ2-7; no clear D. This CDR3 spans 12 amino acids. V was pared by 1 base and J by 2 bases, with 3 bases between. CDR1 is SEHNR and CDR2 is FQNEAQ in the germline V gene (reference sequence). CDR3 bases: TGTGCCAGCAGCTTAGTTACCTACGAGCAGTACTTC. It codes for CASSLVTYEQYF.

In this sample, this clonotype turned up many times. V gene TRBV7-6 combines with J gene TRBJ1-4; tentative D call: TRBD1 (6 bases). CDR1 and CDR2 from the germline V gene are SGHVS and FNYEAQ. Between the trimmed V and J ends, which lost 4 bases and 8 bases, there was a span of 23 bases. CDR3 size: 17 residues. CDR3 nucleotides: TGTGCCAGCAGCTCTATTTCCCCACGCGGCCAGGGGGAAAAACTGTTTTTT. Translating it yields CASSSISPRGQGEKLFF.

The table lists this clonotype with a few counts. J is TRBJ2-1 and V is TRBV21-1. TRBV21-1 is designated a pseudogene. The CDR3 is 13 residues long. The CDR3 reads CASSMPSYNEQFF. In DNA form, the CDR3 reads TGTGCCAGCAGCATGCCCTCCTACAATGAGCAGTTCTTC.

The chain is built from TRBV6-5 and TRBJ2-3; D is unclear. The CDR3 extends over 14 amino acids. V lost 0 bases and J 5 bases, leaving 9 bases between the germline ends. Germline CDR1 MNHEY, CDR2 SVGAGI. DNA for the CDR3: TGTGCCAGCAGTTACTCCCCTGGTAAAGATACGCAGTATTTT. Translation: CASSYSPGKDTQYF.

J is TRBJ1-6 and V is TRBV11-2; D is unclear. The V gene lost 4 bases and the J gene lost 2 bases, with 6 bases spanning the gap. Germline V lookup: CDR1 SGHAT, CDR2 FQNNGV. This CDR3 is built from 14 residues. For the CDR3, the DNA is TGTGCCAGCAGCTCGAGGGCCTATAATTCACCCCTCCACTTT. This translates into CASSSRAYNSPLHF.

This clonotype has more than one count but fewer than ten. V and J are TRBV2 and TRBJ1-6, with 7 bases aligning to TRBD1. The CDR3 contains 15 residues. V lost 7 bases to trimming and J lost 7 bases; unmatched junction nucleotides: 10. In germline, CDR1 is SNHLY, CDR2 FYNNEI. CDR3 sequence reads: CASTRQGISNSPLHF. CDR3 coding DNA: TGTGCCAGCACCAGACAGGGTATAAGCAATTCACCCCTCCACTTT.

This clonotype showed up just a few times. The chain has TRBV2 and TRBJ1-6; 10 bases align to TRBD1. The CDR3 runs 17 residues. CDR1 is SNHLY, CDR2 FYNNEI, per germline. Trimming at V came to 6 bases and at J to 5 bases, leaving 10 bases not matched to a gene. CDR3 DNA sequence: TGTGCCAGCAGAGGGACAGGGGAGGGGATAAATAATTCACCCCTCCACTTT. Translated: CASRGTGEGINNSPLHF.

The chain employs TRBV6-1 and TRBJ2-1; unclear D gene. Deletions cut 3 bases from V and 8 bases from J, with 5 bases between. Germline CDR1 and CDR2: MNHNS and SASEGT. This CDR3 comprises 11 residues. CDR3: CASSEIHEQFF. The CDR3 DNA reads as TGTGCCAGCAGTGAGATCCATGAGCAGTTCTTC.

This clonotype has a handful of counts. The chain combines TRBV5-1 with TRBJ2-1; TRBD2 is a possible D gene (5 bases). Germline CDR1 is SGHRS and CDR2 is YFSETQ. This CDR3 is 16 amino acids long. Between the trimmed V and J ends, which lost 7 bases and 0 bases, there was a span of 17 bases. This CDR3 is CASQSGGGNSYNEQFF. CDR3 DNA: TGCGCCAGCCAGTCGGGTGGAGGTAACTCCTACAATGAGCAGTTCTTC. Combining the CDR3 with reference TRBV5-1 and TRBJ2-1 gives the whole variable domain KAGVTQTPRYLIKTRGQQVTLSCSPISGHRSVSWYQQTPGQGLQFLFEYFSETQRNKGNFPGRFSGRQFSNSRSEMNVSTLELGDSALYLCASQSGGGNSYNEQFFGPGTRLTVL.

In regard to this clonotype: The junction and the germline gene differ at one end; a read error may be behind it. The chain is built from TRBV6-1 and TRBJ2-1, with 9 bases matching TRBD2. CDR1 and CDR2 (germline): MNHNS, SASEGT. CDR3 length: 13 residues. The CDR3 DNA reads as TGTACCAGCACCACTAGCGGGTTTGGTGAGCAGTTCTTC. It codes for CTSTTSGFGEQFF.

This clonotype came up a few times. V gene TRBV5-1 combines with J gene TRBJ2-7; 7 positions match TRBD1. The CDR3 runs 15 residues. V was clipped by 4 bases and J by 2 bases; unmatched bases: 9. Germline values: CDR1 SGHRS, CDR2 YFSETQ. CDR3 nucleotide sequence: TGCGCCAGCAGCGTTACGACAGGGTCGACCTACGAGCAGTACTTC. Encoded protein: CASSVTTGSTYEQYF. The variable domain in full, completed from reference TRBV5-1 and TRBJ2-7, reads KAGVTQTPRYLIKTRGQQVTLSCSPISGHRSVSWYQQTPGQGLQFLFEYFSETQRNKGNFPGRFSGRQFSNSRSEMNVSTLELGDSALYLCASSVTTGSTYEQYFGPGTRLTVT.

The rearrangement links TRBV7-2 to TRBJ2-1, with D uncertain. Germline CDR1 is SGHTA and CDR2 is FQGNSA. The CDR3 covers 17 residues. Trimming took off 5 bases at V and 0 bases at J, with 17 bases between the two ends. CDR3 coding DNA: TGTGCCAGCAGCCCTTGGATGGTGGTAAGCTCCTACAATGAGCAGTTCTTC. Protein: CASSPWMVVSSYNEQFF.

This clonotype was seen a few times. V and J are TRBV6-5 and TRBJ2-3; 8 nucleotides match TRBD2. CDR1 is MNHEY, CDR2 SVGAGI, per germline. With V trimmed by 1 base and J by 4 bases, 7 bases remained unmatched. The CDR3 is 16 amino acids. The CDR3 loop is CASSYFRGGGSDTQYF. CDR3 DNA sequence: TGTGCCAGCAGTTACTTCAGGGGCGGGGGGTCAGATACGCAGTATTTT.